The 5 T cell receptor beta chains below were found in one sample sequenced in a study of blood T cells in healthy people across ages. A J-beta primer mix and a sample-barcoded 5' primer were used in a second PCR of roughly 6 to 11 cycles. From the 5' RACE reads, TCRdb called clonotypes with MiXCR, one entry per CDR3 protein. The table shows roughly 700,000 distinct CDR3 sequences, with around half occurring only once. The sequenced sample was blood. The source of these receptors is a woman aged 60-70 years in good health.

This clonotype has just a few counts. V is TRBV6-2 or TRBV6-3 and J is TRBJ2-5; 7 positions agree with TRBD2. Trimming removed 3 bases from V and 11 bases from J; junction bases left unmatched: 12. Germline V gene lookup returns CDR1 MNHEY and CDR2 SVGEGT. This CDR3 region has 14 residues. CDR3 loop: CASSYSAGAREQYF. DNA of the CDR3: TGTGCCAGCAGTTATTCCGCGGGAGCTCGGGAGCAGTACTTC.

CDR3 sequence (DNA): TGTGCCAGCAGCCCCCCGGGACTAGCCCCGTCAGATACGCAGTATTTT. Translation: CASSPPGLAPSDTQYF. The rearrangement links TRBV5-6 to TRBJ2-3; 9 bases are a match to TRBD2. The CDR3 extends over 16 amino acids. Germline V lookup: CDR1 SGHDT, CDR2 YYEEEE. With 4 bases clipped from V and 4 bases from J, the junction kept 10 bases outside the gene matches.

This clonotype was recorded at least ten times. The chain uses TRBV20-1 and TRBJ1-2; D remains ambiguous. CDR3 length: 12 residues. Germline loops: CDR1 DFQATT, CDR2 SNEGSKA (reference sequence). V lost 6 bases and J lost 6, with 14 bases in between. The CDR3 loop reads CSAPGSRDGYTF. CDR3 DNA sequence: TGCAGTGCACCAGGCTCGAGAGATGGCTACACCTTC.

The chain uses TRBV7-6 and TRBJ1-4; D call uncertain. The V and J ends lost 5 bases and 0 bases respectively, with 16 bases between them. The germline V gene has CDR1 SGHVS and CDR2 FNYEAQ. This CDR3 contains 17 residues. The CDR3 DNA reads as TGTGCCAGCAGCCTATTTCGAAAGCGGCCAACTAATGAAAAACTGTTTTTT. Protein product: CASSLFRKRPTNEKLFF.

This clonotype was detected only once. The chain links TRBV7-2 to TRBJ1-2; 8 bases agree with TRBD1. Losses at the gene ends were 1 base for V and 4 bases for J; bases not matched to a gene: 5. Germline CDR1 SGHTA, CDR2 FQGNSA. The CDR3 is 15 residues long. CDR3 in DNA: TGTGCCAGCAGCTTAGGACCAGGGGGCGGCTATGGCTACACCTTC. It is translated as CASSLGPGGGYGYTF.